The TCR beta chain described here comes from a study of control samples from healthy donors and cancer patients. The germline V gene has CDR1 SGHNT and CDR2 YYREEE (reference sequence). The CDR3 has 13 residues. V was trimmed by 4 bases and J by 6 bases, leaving 13 bases between them. Clones were sequenced by immunoSEQ multiplex PCR, and TCRdb holds only the in-frame ones, with some missing. This table holds under 95,000 clones, approximately 91% found once. The rearrangement uses TRBV5-4 and TRBJ1-2; D might be TRBD1 (5 bases). The sequencing input was blood. The sequence came from a woman in her twenties or thirties in good health. This CDR3 is CASSLSRGNGYTF. As DNA, the CDR3 is TGTGCCAGCAGCCTCTCGCGGGGGAATGGCTACACCTTC.